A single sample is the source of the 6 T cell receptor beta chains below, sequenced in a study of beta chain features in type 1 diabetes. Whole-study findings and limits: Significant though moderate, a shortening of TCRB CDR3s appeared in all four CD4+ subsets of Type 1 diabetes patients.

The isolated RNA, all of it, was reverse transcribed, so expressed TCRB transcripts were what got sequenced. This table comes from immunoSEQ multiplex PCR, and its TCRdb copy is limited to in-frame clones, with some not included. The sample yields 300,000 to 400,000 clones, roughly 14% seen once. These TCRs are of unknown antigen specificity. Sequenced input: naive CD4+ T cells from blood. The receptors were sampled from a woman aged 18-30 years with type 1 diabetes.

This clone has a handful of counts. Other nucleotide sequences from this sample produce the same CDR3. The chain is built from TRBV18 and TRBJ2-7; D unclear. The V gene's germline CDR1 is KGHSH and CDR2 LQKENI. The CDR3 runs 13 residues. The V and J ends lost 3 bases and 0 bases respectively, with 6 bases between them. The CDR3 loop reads CASSPPSSYEQYF. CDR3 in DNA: TGTGCCAGCTCACCCCCGAGCTCCTACGAGCAGTACTTC. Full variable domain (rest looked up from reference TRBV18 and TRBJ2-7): NAGVMQNPRHLVRRRGQEARLRCSPMKGHSHVYWYRQLPEEGLKFMVYLQKENIIDESGMPKERFSAEFPKEGPSILRIQQVVRGDSAAYFCASSPPSSYEQYFGPGTRLTVT.

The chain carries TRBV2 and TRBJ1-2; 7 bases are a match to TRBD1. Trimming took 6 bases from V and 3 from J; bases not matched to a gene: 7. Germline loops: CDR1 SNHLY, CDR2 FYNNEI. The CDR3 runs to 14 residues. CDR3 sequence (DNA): TGTGCCAGCAGCGTCGACAGGGATGACTATGGCTACACCTTC. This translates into CASSVDRDDYGYTF.

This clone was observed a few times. The CDR3 bases are TGTGCCAGCAGCTGGGGGACAGGGGGTCATCAGCCCCAGCATTTT. Its translation: CASSWGTGGHQPQHF. V is TRBV7-2 and J is TRBJ1-5; 11 positions agree with TRBD1. Germline values: CDR1 SGHTA, CDR2 FQGNSA. This CDR3 is 15 amino acids long. J lost 5 bases, V lost 4 bases, and 4 bases had no gene match.

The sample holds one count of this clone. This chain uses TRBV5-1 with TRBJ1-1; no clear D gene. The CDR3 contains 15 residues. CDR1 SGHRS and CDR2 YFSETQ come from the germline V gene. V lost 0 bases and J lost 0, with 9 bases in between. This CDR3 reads CASSLGTRMNTEAFF. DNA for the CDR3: TGCGCCAGCAGCTTGGGCACTCGCATGAACACTGAAGCTTTCTTT.

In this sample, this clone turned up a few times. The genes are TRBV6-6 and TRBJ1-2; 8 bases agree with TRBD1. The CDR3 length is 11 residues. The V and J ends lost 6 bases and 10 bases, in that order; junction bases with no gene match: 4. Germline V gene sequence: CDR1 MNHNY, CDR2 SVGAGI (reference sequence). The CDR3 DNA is TGTGCCAGCAGGGGGACAGGAGACTACACCTTC. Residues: CASRGTGDYTF.

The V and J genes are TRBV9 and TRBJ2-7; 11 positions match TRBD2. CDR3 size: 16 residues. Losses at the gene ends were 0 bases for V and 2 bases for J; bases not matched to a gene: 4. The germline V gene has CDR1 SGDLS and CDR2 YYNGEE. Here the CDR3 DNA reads TGTGCCAGCAGCGTAGCTAGCGGGAGGATCCCCTACGAGCAGTACTTC. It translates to CASSVASGRIPYEQYF. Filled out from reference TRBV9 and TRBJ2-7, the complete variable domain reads DSGVTQTPKHLITATGQRVTLRCSPRSGDLSVYWYQQSLDQGLQFLIQYYNGEERAKGNILERFSAQQFPDLHSELNLSSLELGDSALYFCASSVASGRIPYEQYFGPGTRLTVT.